This record covers a single TCR beta chain. This clonotype was seen at least ten times. The target of this receptor is not known. The record has no base qualities; no much larger clone is one base away. The patients picked for sequencing were ones in whom flow cytometry had shown an expansion of CD8+CD57+ cells. Every patient had a diagnosis of severe acquired aplastic anemia based on International Study of Aplastic Anemia and Agranulocytosis and Camitta criteria. At the time blood was sampled, none of the patients had received any therapy. In this study, sorted CD4+ and CD8+ T cells from the blood of healthy subjects and of severe aplastic anemia patients had their TCR repertoires deep-sequenced. In the USA, patient enrollment took place under clinicaltrials.gov protocols 00001620, 01623167, 00001397, 00071045, 00081523 and 00961064. Ficoll-Paque density gradient centrifugation was used to isolate peripheral blood mononuclear cells. Before DNA was extracted, CD4+ and CD8+ T cells were sorted using either FACS or magnetic beads.

The CDR3 starts with the cysteine, ends with the phenylalanine, and has 17 residues. Only the CDR3 region is kept as DNA, spanning 51 bases read in frame from base 1. CDR1 and CDR2 are drawn from the germline V gene: SGHRS, YFSETQ. Germline trimming amounts to 1 base on V and 0 bases on J, with 10 as the count of junction bases outside the gene matches. The sample is drawn from a study of CD8+CD57+ T cells in acquired aplastic anemia (dated by TCRdb to 2016 to 2018). A note on the overall study: A mean of 3.2 ug of DNA, ranging from roughly 0.19 to 30 ug, was extracted from sorted CD4+ and CD8+ cells. CD8+CD57+ expansion was defined as a frequency above the mean frequency observed in healthy subjects. The full study reports these points: No significant difference in CD8+ Simpson's diversity was found between patients and healthy controls (P=0.060). Around 27 CD8+ CDR3 sequences were shared between patients and controls but appeared highly expressed in patients and within their immunodominant clones.

Profiling of TCR beta VDJ combinations and CDR3 sequences used genomic DNA as the template. An Illumina HiSeq 2000 was used for TCR repertoire sequencing. The study's processing was this. Repertoires were assessed using TRBV/TRBJ rearrangement plots, CDR3 size and DJ length profiles, and Simpson's diversity index. The most abundant DNA sequence in the deep sequencing data was defined as the immunodominant clone. CDR3 amino acid sequences were checked for sharing between subjects and were compared against published repertoires and the VDJdb database. TCRdb reprocessed the public reads (quality trimming at Q25 with fastp, clone calling with MiXCR) and kept in-frame beta chains. CDR3 protein duplicates are merged, each entry listing the most common genes and DNA. For this entry, the V and J calls and clone size follow TCRdb and not the study's own pipeline. The sample includes just over 450,000 distinct CDR3 sequences, with approximately 33% observed a single time. The top ten clonotypes cover 0.8% to 0.85% of the sample.

The clonotype comes from a human donor with aplastic anemia. The sample was sorted CD4+, CD8+, or CD8+CD57+ T cells (not recorded which) from PBMCs. Here the chain combines TRBV5-1 and TRBJ2-7; 7 central nucleotides agree with TRBD2. The CDR3 loop reads CASSLIVSGDTSYEQYF. The nucleotide sequence is given as TGCGCCAGCAGCTTGATTGTCAGCGGGGATACCTCCTACGAGCAGTACTTC.